The entry below gives a single T cell receptor beta chain sequence along with its context. This sample was included in a study of blood T cell repertoires in COVID-19. For the study at large: Acute and convalescent COVID-19 samples came from the United States, Italy and Spain. From T cells, B-cell-depleted T cells, or PBMCs came the material, which was cDNA or gDNA.

This CDR3 region has 17 residues. Trimming took 5 bases from V and 4 from J; bases not matched to a gene: 11. From germline, CDR1 is SGHTA and CDR2 FQGTGA. Only in-frame clones appear in the TCRdb table, and some are missing; sequencing was by immunoSEQ multiplex PCR. The sample holds about 260,000 clones, roughly 88% seen once. Enrollment of patients from Seattle took place during active infection, with longitudinal follow-up. The genes are TRBV7-3 and TRBJ2-5, with 12 nucleotides matching TRBD2. The sequenced sample consisted of peripheral blood. This TCR came from a woman between 70 and 85 years old with COVID-19, enrolled during active disease. The CDR3 is CASSAQLAGGPLETQYF. The CDR3 nucleotides read TGTGCCAGCAGCGCACAACTAGCGGGAGGCCCCTTAGAGACCCAGTACTTC.